Sequencing of this T cell receptor (beta chain) was carried out in a study of monozygotic twins with inflammatory bowel disease. Study-wide results and limits: Patient repertoires may carry noise from differing immunosuppressive treatments.

Input per TCR library consisted of about 3.5 ug of total RNA. Reanalyzing the 5' RACE reads, TCRdb keeps one entry per CDR3 protein, without DNA. The sample has approximately 400,000 distinct CDR3 sequences, and its top ten clones hold around 2.4%. With respect to this clonotype: Its antigen remains unidentified.

This CDR3 has 13 amino acids. Germline CDR1 is DFQATT and CDR2 is SNEGSKA (reference sequence). V and J are TRBV20-1 and TRBJ2-3. The TCR originated in a human donor with ulcerative colitis or Crohn's disease, or a healthy co-twin of an affected twin (not recorded which). Sample: blood. The CDR3 reads CSARGFLADTQYF.